This T cell receptor (gamma chain) comes out of a study of Vδ1+ human thymocytes. The study's findings and limits: In the thymus, TRG and TRD repertoires looked highly polyclonal with Gaussian CDR3 lengths.

Comments on this clone: The antigen remains undetermined.

V trimming: 0 bases; J trimming: 6 bases; junction bases outside the gene matches: 7. CDR1 EGSTGY and CDR2 YDSYTSSV come from the germline V gene. The length of the CDR3 is 15 residues. The template was reverse-transcribed extracted RNA. Pooled V-gene forward primers with one constant-region reverse primer generated the CDR3 amplicons by multiplex PCR. TCRdb re-analyzed the multiplex PCR reads via CATT. The sample lists tens of thousands of gamma-chain clones, roughly 13% occurring once. This TCR derives from a child in the first two years of life who had congenital heart surgery. The V call is TRGV4, the J call TRGJP1. Input material: Vdelta1+ gamma-delta thymocytes from the thymus. The sample's subset: FACS-sorted CD3+ TCRalphabeta- TCRVdelta1+ TCRVdelta2- thymocytes. DNA for the CDR3: TGTGCCACCTGGGATGGGCGTCCCGCTGGTTGGTTCAAGATATTT. Translating it yields CATWDGRPAGWFKIF.